One sample yielded the 11 T cell receptor beta chains listed below, sequenced in a study of control samples from healthy donors and cancer patients. The data were produced by immunoSEQ multiplex PCR, yet TCRdb's version contains in-frame clones alone and is incomplete. The profile covers some 130,000 clones, with under 95% appearing a single time and 1.5% to 2% taken by the ten largest. Sequenced: PBMCs. These receptors all come from a man aged 45-65 years with head and neck cancer.

The chain recombines TRBV7-9 with TRBJ2-3; D is unresolved. The CDR3 is made up of 14 amino acids. The germline gives CDR1 SEHNR, CDR2 FQNEAQ (reference sequence). The germline V and J ends were trimmed by 2 bases and 3 bases, with 9 bases remaining between them. The CDR3 DNA sequence: TGTGCCAGCAGCTTAACAAGGAAAACAGATACGCAGTATTTT. This encodes CASSLTRKTDTQYF.

A single count supports this clone. The rearrangement joins TRBV7-3 to TRBJ2-2, with D possibly being TRBD1 (5 bases). This CDR3 has 13 residues. The germline V gene has CDR1 SGHTA and CDR2 FQGTGA. V was trimmed by 5 bases and J by 3 bases, leaving 7 bases between them. This CDR3 is CASSRQYTGELFF. In DNA, the CDR3 is TGTGCCAGCAGCCGACAGTACACCGGGGAGCTGTTTTTT.

This sequence joins TRBV6-5 and TRBJ1-1; D is uncertain. CDR1 MNHEY and CDR2 SVGAGI come from the germline V gene. There are 15 residues in the CDR3. Trimming removed 0 bases from V and 3 bases from J, with 11 bases in between. The chain's CDR3 is CASSYSTHWDTEAFF. The CDR3, as DNA: TGTGCCAGCAGTTACTCGACGCACTGGGACACTGAAGCTTTCTTT.

The sample holds one count of this clone. The gene calls are TRBV18 and TRBJ2-7, with a possible D match to TRBD1 (6 bases). CDR1 and CDR2 (germline): KGHSH, LQKENI. CDR3 length equals 16 residues. Between the trimmed V and J ends, which lost 3 bases and 6 bases, there was a span of 21 bases. The CDR3 sequence: CASSPRVQGPGSEQYF. CDR3 in DNA: TGTGCCAGCTCACCCCGGGTACAGGGCCCAGGGAGCGAGCAGTACTTC.

The V gene is TRBV12-3 or TRBV12-4, the J gene TRBJ1-5; D is undetermined. Trimming took 7 bases from V and 7 from J, leaving 14 bases between them. This CDR3 region has 13 residues. The CDR3 DNA sequence: TGTGCCAGCACCCTTCTGCCGGCGCAGCCCCAGCATTTT. Translated: CASTLLPAQPQHF.

The rearrangement uses TRBV24-1 and TRBJ1-2, with D possibly TRBD1 on 5 matching bases. Germline V gene data show CDR1 as KGHDR and CDR2 as SFDVKD. The CDR3 runs to 14 residues. V lost 10 bases to trimming and J lost 4 bases, with 18 bases between them. In DNA, the CDR3 is TGTGCCACTACTGAACAGGACATGCCCTATGGCTACACCTTC. Translated, it gives CATTEQDMPYGYTF.

The CDR3 reads CASSPDWGTDTQYF. The CDR3 bases are TGTGCCAGCAGCCCCGACTGGGGCACAGATACGCAGTATTTT. This chain links TRBV7-2 with TRBJ2-3, with unresolved D. CDR1 and CDR2 (germline): SGHTA, FQGNSA. V gave up 5 bases and J gave up 1 base, with 10 bases separating them. This CDR3 contains 14 residues.

The V and J genes are TRBV19 and TRBJ1-5, with D maybe TRBD1 (6 bases). The germline V gene has CDR1 LNHDA and CDR2 SQIVND (reference sequence). V was trimmed by 7 bases and J by 1 base, leaving 14 bases between them. This CDR3 spans 15 amino acids. Written as DNA, the CDR3 is TGTGCCAGTACCCCGTGGGGGGCGAGCAATCAGCCCCAGCATTTT. Its protein product is CASTPWGASNQPQHF.

This clone was observed once. This rearrangement joins TRBV12-5 to TRBJ1-1; maybe TRBD1 (5 bases). The CDR3 has 15 amino acids. The germline V gene has CDR1 LGHNT and CDR2 FRNRAP. V shed 5 bases and J shed 4 bases, with 17 bases lying between them. CDR3 amino acids: CASGGRGGSSTEAFF. As DNA, the CDR3 is TGTGCTAGTGGTGGGAGGGGTGGCTCGAGCACTGAAGCTTTCTTT.

The genes are TRBV5-4 and TRBJ1-2; possibly TRBD1 for D (5 bases). The V gene's germline CDR1 is SGHNT and CDR2 YYREEE (reference sequence). The V end lost 4 bases, the J end lost 4 bases, and 23 bases lay between the germline ends. The CDR3 runs to 17 residues. The CDR3 is CASSLDGTLIYRYGYTF. CDR3 sequence (DNA): TGTGCCAGCAGCCTAGACGGGACCCTAATTTACCGCTATGGCTACACCTTC.

J is TRBJ2-1 and V is TRBV5-1; TRBD2 agrees at 9 bases. Per the germline V gene, CDR1 is SGHRS and CDR2 is YFSETQ. With 4 bases clipped from V and 6 bases from J, the junction kept 8 bases outside the gene matches. This CDR3 region has 15 residues. The CDR3, as DNA: TGCGCCAGCAGCCGCAGCGGGGGGCCCCCCAATGAGCAGTTCTTC. It yields the protein CASSRSGGPPNEQFF.